A selection of T cell receptor beta chains follows, all from one sample in a study of cytomegalovirus exposure and HLA in healthy donors. This table comes from immunoSEQ multiplex PCR, and its TCRdb copy is limited to in-frame clones, with some not included. This table holds approximately 91,000 clones, more than 65% found once. The sequencing sample was made of PBMCs. These receptors all come from a human donor in good health. Both conserved end residues are part of each CDR3. D genes are given only for firm matches. Size tells how often a clone was seen (once, few, many) or the class of an expanded clone, and some rows leave it out.

J gene | clone size | D gene | V gene | CDR3 DNA | CDR3 protein
TRBJ2-5 | - | - | TRBV7-3 | TGTGCCAGCAGCTCAGGGCAACTGAAAAAAGAGACCCAGTACTTC | CASSSGQLKKETQYF
TRBJ2-3 | once | TRBD2 | TRBV6-4 | TGTGCCAGCAGCAACGGGGGGGGTACAGATACGCAGTATTTT | CASSNGGGTDTQYF
TRBJ1-3 | few | TRBD1 | TRBV7-9 | TGTGCCAGCAGCCCGACAGGGAAAACGGGAAACACCATATATTTT | CASSPTGKTGNTIYF
TRBJ1-2 | - | - | TRBV5-1 | TGCGCCAGCAGCTTGGGCAGGGAAGGGAATACCAACTATGGCTACACCTTC | CASSLGREGNTNYGYTF
TRBJ1-1 | - | TRBD1 | TRBV6-1 | TGTGCCAGCAGTGCCCAACAGGGGCCCGGATTT | CASSAQQGPGF
TRBJ2-7 | few | TRBD1 | TRBV7-9 | TGTGCCAGCAGCTGGACAGGGGCCGAGCAGTACTTC | CASSWTGAEQYF
TRBJ2-7 | - | TRBD1 | TRBV7-9 | TGTGCCAGCAGATCCTCCGGGACAGGGTTGCCCGAGCAGTACTTC | CASRSSGTGLPEQYF
TRBJ1-5 | - | TRBD1 | TRBV6-5 | TGTGCCAGCAGTTACTACCCAGGACAGGGGCAGCCCCAGCATTTT | CASSYYPGQGQPQHF
TRBJ1-6 | - | - | TRBV10-3 | TGTGCCATCAGTGAGTGGCAGGGCCCTGGTTCACCCCTCCACTTT | CAISEWQGPGSPLHF
TRBJ2-1 | - | - | TRBV11-2 | TGTGCCAGCAGCTTAGAGGCTCCCAATGAGCAGTTCTTC | CASSLEAPNEQFF
TRBJ1-2 | - | - | TRBV5-1 | TGCGCCAGCAGCATACAGGACGGGTATGGCTACACCTTC | CASSIQDGYGYTF
TRBJ2-1 | - | - | TRBV4-3 | TGCGCCAGCAGCCAAGGGTTAGGGGGCAATGAGCAGTTCTTC | CASSQGLGGNEQFF
TRBJ1-6 | once | - | TRBV19 | TGTGCCAGTAACAGGGACACCTATAATTCACCCCTCCACTTT | CASNRDTYNSPLHF